This TCR beta chain was retrieved from a study of sequential checkpoint blockade in melanoma. Overall study: Both treatment sequences were followed by maintenance nivolumab.

Noted treatment: randomized to nivolumab then ipilimumab (arm A) or the reverse (arm B). Repertoires were generated with immunoSEQ multiplex PCR, while TCRdb's copy carries only in-frame clones and drops some. The sample includes approximately 26,000 clones, 75% to 80% seen only once; the top ten take 22%. V was trimmed by 1 base and J by 7 bases, leaving 7 bases between them. Germline lookup yields CDR1 SGHVS and CDR2 FNYEAQ. This CDR3 spans 12 amino acids. V gene TRBV7-6 combines with J gene TRBJ1-2; weak D call: TRBD1 (5 bases). This clonotype was sampled from a human donor with melanoma. Sequencing was performed on CD8+ T cells sorted from blood (inferred from file names), taken from a patient given nivolumab and ipilimumab in sequence. The CDR3 here is CASSLVGRGYTF. The CDR3 DNA reads TGTGCCAGCAGCTTAGTGGGGCGTGGCTACACCTTC. Full variable domain (outside the CDR3, taken from reference TRBV7-6 and TRBJ1-2): GAGVSQSPRYKVTKRGQDVALRCDPISGHVSLYWYRQALGQGPEFLTYFNYEAQQDKSGLPNDRFSAERPEGSISTLTIQRTEQRDSAMYRCASSLVGRGYTFGSGTRLTVV.